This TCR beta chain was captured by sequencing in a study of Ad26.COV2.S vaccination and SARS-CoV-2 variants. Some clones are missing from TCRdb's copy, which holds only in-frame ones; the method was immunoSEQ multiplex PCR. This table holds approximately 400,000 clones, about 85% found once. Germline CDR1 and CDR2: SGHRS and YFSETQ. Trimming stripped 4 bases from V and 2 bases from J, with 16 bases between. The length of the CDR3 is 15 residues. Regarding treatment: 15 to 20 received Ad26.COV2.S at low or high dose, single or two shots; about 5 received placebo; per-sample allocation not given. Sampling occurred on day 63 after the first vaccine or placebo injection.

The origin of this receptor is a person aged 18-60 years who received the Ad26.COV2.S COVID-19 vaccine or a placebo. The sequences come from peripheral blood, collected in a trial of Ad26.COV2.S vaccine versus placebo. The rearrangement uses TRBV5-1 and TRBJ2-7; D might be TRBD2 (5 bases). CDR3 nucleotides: TGCGCCAGCAGCCTACAAGCGGACGTCACCTACGAGCAGTACTTC. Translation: CASSLQADVTYEQYF.